These T cell receptor beta chains were read from a single sample in a study of control samples from healthy donors and cancer patients. Clones were sequenced by immunoSEQ multiplex PCR, and TCRdb holds only the in-frame ones, with some missing. The sample records over 110,000 clones, 80% to 95% being singletons. Material for sequencing was blood. Receptors were obtained from a man aged 25-45 years in good health. CDR3s include the opening cysteine and the closing phenylalanine or tryptophan. A D gene is named only where the DNA matches it firmly. Not every row has a clone size; where given, it reads once, few, many or a size class.

TRBV29-1,-,-,13,TRBJ1-2,TGCAGCGTTTACGGGGGGCCGAGTAGGAGCTACACCTTC,CSVYGGPSRSYTF
TRBV19,-,-,14,TRBJ1-4,TGTGCCAGTAGTAGTGGGGGCTTGAATGAAAAACTGTTTTTT,CASSSGGLNEKLFF
TRBV30,once,TRBD2,16,TRBJ2-1,TGTGCCTGGAGTGTCCAGGGACTAGCGGGACCCCCTGAGCAGTTCTTC,CAWSVQGLAGPPEQFF
TRBV7-9,-,-,14,TRBJ1-2,TGTGCCAGCAGCCCCAGGGTTTCTATCTATGGCTACACCTTC,CASSPRVSIYGYTF
TRBV6-5,-,-,15,TRBJ1-1,TGTGCCAGCAGTTACTCGGGCAGTTTTTACACTGAAGCTTTCTTT,CASSYSGSFYTEAFF
TRBV2,once,TRBD1,17,TRBJ1-2,TGTGCCAGCAGTGGTACAGGGGGTTTAAATTCTTGGTATGGCTACACCTTC,CASSGTGGLNSWYGYTF
TRBV4-1,-,-,15,TRBJ1-2,TGCGCCAGCAGCCAAGTCGGGGCCCCCTCCTATGGCTACACCTTC,CASSQVGAPSYGYTF
TRBV19,-,TRBD1,19,TRBJ1-5,TGTGCCAGTAGTATAGATTTGACGTCGGGACAGGGAAGCAATCAGCCCCAGCATTTT,CASSIDLTSGQGSNQPQHF
TRBV6-5,-,TRBD2,14,TRBJ2-7,TGTGCCAGCAGTCTAGCGGGAGGCTCCTACGAGCAGTACTTC,CASSLAGGSYEQYF
TRBV30,-,-,12,TRBJ2-3,TGTGCCTGGAGTACTGTGACAGATACGCAGTATTTT,CAWSTVTDTQYF
TRBV10-3,-,TRBD1,15,TRBJ2-1,TGTGCCATCAGCCCGGGACAGGGCTTTGTCAATGAGCAGTTCTTC,CAISPGQGFVNEQFF
TRBV15,-,-,16,TRBJ1-5,TGTGCCACCAGCAGAGAGCGGGCCTATAGCAATCAGCCCCAGCATTTT,CATSRERAYSNQPQHF
TRBV29-1,-,-,13,TRBJ2-7,TGCAGCGTCGTCGGGGCAGGGACAAGGGAGCAGTACTTC,CSVVGAGTREQYF
TRBV19,-,-,14,TRBJ2-7,TGTGCCAGTAGTATTTGGCTTGGTACCTACGAGCAGTACTTC,CASSIWLGTYEQYF
TRBV6-1,-,-,17,TRBJ1-6,TGTGCCAGCAGTGAAGCGCTAGTCGCCACGAGTGGTTCACCCCTCCACTTT,CASSEALVATSGSPLHF
TRBV19,-,TRBD2,19,TRBJ2-1,TGTGCCAGTAGTATTGGCCTAGCGGGACGTATGAGCTCCTACAATGAGCAGTTCTTC,CASSIGLAGRMSSYNEQFF
TRBV7-9,-,-,15,TRBJ1-2,TGTGCCAGCAGCTTATCGGCTTTCGACCGCTATGGCTACACCTTC,CASSLSAFDRYGYTF
TRBV6-5,-,TRBD2,14,TRBJ2-5,TGTGCCAGCACGCCGAGCGGGAGGGAAGAGACCCAGTACTTC,CASTPSGREETQYF
TRBV10-3,-,-,13,TRBJ2-3,TGTGCCATCAGTGAGGGCAGGGCAGATACGCAGTATTTT,CAISEGRADTQYF
TRBV10-3,few,TRBD1,16,TRBJ2-3,TGTGCCATCAGTGAGTCTCCGGGACAGGGCACAGATACGCAGTATTTT,CAISESPGQGTDTQYF
TRBV28,-,-,18,TRBJ2-7,TGTGCCAGCAGTTTTCCCCTAAACCTTAGCAACAGCTCCTACGAGCAGTACTTC,CASSFPLNLSNSSYEQYF
TRBV6-5,-,-,16,TRBJ1-5,TGTGCCAGCAGTTCCGCGCGGACAGCCCCCTATCAGCCCCAGCATTTT,CASSSARTAPYQPQHF
TRBV10-1,-,TRBD2,17,TRBJ2-5,TGCGCCAGCAGTACAACGGGACTAGCGGGAGGGCCTGAGACCCAGTACTTC,CASSTTGLAGGPETQYF
TRBV19,-,-,15,TRBJ2-5,TGTGCCAGTAGTCCAACAAACAGGAAACAAGAGACCCAGTACTTC,CASSPTNRKQETQYF
TRBV19,-,-,16,TRBJ2-2,TGTGCCAGTAGTATACTTCCGGGGGCGAGGACCGGGGAGCTGTTTTTT,CASSILPGARTGELFF
TRBV4-1,-,-,13,TRBJ1-2,TGCGCCAGCAGGCCGGGAGGTCTCTATGGCTACACCTTC,CASRPGGLYGYTF
TRBV5-5,-,-,15,TRBJ1-1,TGTGCCAGCAGCTTGCCAGGGTTCATGAACACTGAAGCTTTCTTT,CASSLPGFMNTEAFF
TRBV6-5,-,TRBD2,15,TRBJ2-7,TGTGCCAGCAGTAAACTAGCGGGCAGCTCCTACGAGCAGTACTTC,CASSKLAGSSYEQYF
TRBV10-1,-,TRBD1,15,TRBJ2-7,TGCGCCAGCAGTGAGTTTATCGGACAGGGATACGAGCAGTACTTC,CASSEFIGQGYEQYF
TRBV4-1,-,-,15,TRBJ2-7,TGCGCCAGCAGCCAAGAGCAGGGAACTTTGGGTGGGCAGTACTTC,CASSQEQGTLGGQYF
TRBV6-5,once,-,12,TRBJ1-1,TGTGCCAGCACCGGAGTTTTCCCTGAAGCTTTCTTT,CASTGVFPEAFF
TRBV5-6,-,TRBD2,16,TRBJ2-5,TGTGCCAGCAGCTTCGGGACTAGCGGAGGGGGAGAGACCCAGTACTTC,CASSFGTSGGGETQYF
TRBV4-1,-,-,16,TRBJ1-6,TGCGCCAGCAGCCACATATATCACGCTCTGAATTCACCCCTCCACTTT,CASSHIYHALNSPLHF
TRBV4-1,-,-,15,TRBJ2-1,TGCGCCAGCAGCCCTCCCGGGACACACAACAATGAGCAGTTCTTC,CASSPPGTHNNEQFF
TRBV28,-,TRBD2,18,TRBJ2-4,TGTGCCAGCAGTTTATGGGAAGTAGCGGGAGGGCCTAGAAACATTCAGTACTTC,CASSLWEVAGGPRNIQYF
TRBV28,-,TRBD1,15,TRBJ2-1,TGTGCCAGCAGTCGGACAGGGCCTGGAAACAATGAGCAGTTCTTC,CASSRTGPGNNEQFF
TRBV27,-,-,19,TRBJ2-1,TGTGCCAGCAGTTTATCACCCACAGGAACAGGGGCCCCGCGGGGTGAGCAGTTCTTC,CASSLSPTGTGAPRGEQFF
TRBV7-9,-,-,14,TRBJ1-1,TGTGCCAGCAGCTACGATCAAGTGAACACTGAAGCTTTCTTT,CASSYDQVNTEAFF
TRBV2,-,TRBD2,16,TRBJ2-7,TGTGCCAGCAGTGTCAATTCAGCTAGCGGGACCTACGAGCAGTACTTC,CASSVNSASGTYEQYF
TRBV11-3,-,-,13,TRBJ1-1,TGTGCCAGCGGGAGAGGGGTGAACACTGAAGCTTTCTTT,CASGRGVNTEAFF
TRBV2,once,-,13,TRBJ1-2,TGTGCCAGCAGGGAGGACAGTAACTATGGCTACACCTTC,CASREDSNYGYTF
TRBV7-3,-,-,20,TRBJ2-2,TGTGCCAGCAGCCCAACTGTCCTCGGACGTCAAAACTCGAACACCGGGGAGCTGTTTTTT,CASSPTVLGRQNSNTGELFF
TRBV30,-,TRBD1,13,TRBJ1-4,TGTGCCTGGGACAGGGGAACTAATGAAAAACTGTTTTTT,CAWDRGTNEKLFF
TRBV9,-,TRBD2,17,TRBJ2-2,TGTGCCAGCAGCGGACCGGGACTAGCGGGAAACACCGGGGAGCTGTTTTTT,CASSGPGLAGNTGELFF
TRBV29-1,-,-,14,TRBJ1-2,TGCAGCGTTGTACAGGCGGGGCTGTATTATGGCTACACCTTC,CSVVQAGLYYGYTF
TRBV6-5,-,-,13,TRBJ1-1,TGTGCCAGCATTTTTAGGAAGAACACTGAAGCTTTCTTT,CASIFRKNTEAFF
TRBV7-9,-,-,14,TRBJ1-5,TGTGCCAGCAGCTTTGGGACTCTAAATCAGCCCCAGCATTTT,CASSFGTLNQPQHF
TRBV27,-,TRBD2,15,TRBJ2-1,TGTGCCAGCAGTTTCGCGGGACTAGCTTACAATGAGCAGTTCTTC,CASSFAGLAYNEQFF
TRBV29-1,-,TRBD1,12,TRBJ1-1,TGCAGCGTGGGGGGACAGACAGTTACAGCTTTCTTT,CSVGGQTVTAFF
TRBV28,-,-,14,TRBJ2-7,TGTGCCAGCAGTTTATACAGGGAGGGCTACGAGCAGTACTTC,CASSLYREGYEQYF
TRBV12-5,-,-,15,TRBJ2-1,TGTGCTAGTGTGATGGGTTCGCTCTCCTACAATGAGCAGTTCTTC,CASVMGSLSYNEQFF
TRBV15,-,TRBD2,15,TRBJ2-7,TGTGCCACCAGCCGGACTAGCGGGAGAAGCCACGAGCAGTACTTC,CATSRTSGRSHEQYF
TRBV28,-,-,16,TRBJ1-1,TGTGCCAGCATTAGTATAGGGAATACGATGAACACTGAAGCTTTCTTT,CASISIGNTMNTEAFF
TRBV19,-,-,15,TRBJ2-4,TGTGCCAGTAGTACGCTACTAGCCGGCAAAAACATTCAGTACTTC,CASSTLLAGKNIQYF
TRBV7-9,-,TRBD1,13,TRBJ2-2,TGTGCCAGCAGCTCACAGGGGTACGGGGAGCTGTTTTTT,CASSSQGYGELFF
TRBV7-8,-,-,15,TRBJ1-2,TGTGCCAGCAGCTTCGGGACGTCCTCCAACTATGGCTACACCTTC,CASSFGTSSNYGYTF
TRBV4-1,-,-,16,TRBJ1-2,TGCGCCAGCAGCCAAGGTGTATTACAGCCCACCAATGGCTACACCTTC,CASSQGVLQPTNGYTF
TRBV28,-,-,15,TRBJ1-5,TGTGCCAGCAGCCCTCAGGGAAATAGCAATCAGCCCCAGCATTTT,CASSPQGNSNQPQHF